This T cell receptor beta chain comes out of a study of early T cells in non-severe SARS-CoV-2 infection. Study as a whole: Sequencing was performed on bulk RNA from unsorted whole blood, leaving chains unpaired. Findings and limits, study-wide: CD4 and private specificities were missed by VDJdb matching, which favored anti-spike CD8 responses.

There are a few counts of this clonotype. Antigen: not known. Unique molecular identifier tags were affixed to discrete cDNA molecules. TCRdb reprocessed the 5' RACE reads with MiXCR, giving one entry per CDR3 protein. This sample has about 98,000 distinct CDR3 sequences, with 11% found just once. This sequence originates from an adult who was a healthcare worker with PCR-confirmed SARS-CoV-2 infection or an uninfected control (not recorded which). The source material was whole blood.

The DNA for the CDR3 is TGTGCCAGCAGCCGCGGACAGGGGGCCCCGTTATTGTTTTTT. It is translated as CASSRGQGAPLLFF. The J gene is TRBJ1-4, the V gene TRBV7-2; 11 positions match TRBD1. The J segment lost 15 bases and the V segment lost 5 bases, leaving 11 bases of the junction unmatched. Germline-derived CDR1 and CDR2 are SGHTA and FQGNSA. The CDR3 loop spans 14 amino acids.